This T cell receptor (beta chain) was identified in a study of T cell repertoires in cytomegalovirus infection. At the level of the study: In the study, CMV epitopes included recently identified HLA-C-restricted and well-studied HLA-B-restricted ones. Shared public TCR beta signatures pointed to both CMV infection and a matching HLA type. Points from the study as a whole: HLA-C-restricted, CMV-specific TCR beta clonotypes were dominant ex vivo. Cumulative public TCR beta family frequency identified CMV carriers with the relevant HLA.

This clonotype was detected a few times. Its target is not known. In TCRdb, the reads were re-called with MiXCR into one record per CDR3 protein. Of fewer than 900,000 distinct CDR3 sequences in the sample, about 28% were seen once. Germline V gene sequence: CDR1 SGDLS, CDR2 YYNGEE. This CDR3 is built from 15 residues. Trimming removed 0 bases from V and 1 base from J, with 10 bases in between. The origin of this receptor is a human donor in good health (CMV status not recorded). Some clones in this sample may be carry-over from other donors' samples. This chain links TRBV9 with TRBJ1-1; D perhaps matches TRBD1 (5 bases). Sequenced here: cultured CD8+ T cells from PBMCs, sampled from culture after CMV antigen stimulation. CDR3 DNA sequence: TGTGCCAGCAGCGTAGGGACCGGGGCGAACACTGAAGCTTTCTTT. Residues: CASSVGTGANTEAFF.